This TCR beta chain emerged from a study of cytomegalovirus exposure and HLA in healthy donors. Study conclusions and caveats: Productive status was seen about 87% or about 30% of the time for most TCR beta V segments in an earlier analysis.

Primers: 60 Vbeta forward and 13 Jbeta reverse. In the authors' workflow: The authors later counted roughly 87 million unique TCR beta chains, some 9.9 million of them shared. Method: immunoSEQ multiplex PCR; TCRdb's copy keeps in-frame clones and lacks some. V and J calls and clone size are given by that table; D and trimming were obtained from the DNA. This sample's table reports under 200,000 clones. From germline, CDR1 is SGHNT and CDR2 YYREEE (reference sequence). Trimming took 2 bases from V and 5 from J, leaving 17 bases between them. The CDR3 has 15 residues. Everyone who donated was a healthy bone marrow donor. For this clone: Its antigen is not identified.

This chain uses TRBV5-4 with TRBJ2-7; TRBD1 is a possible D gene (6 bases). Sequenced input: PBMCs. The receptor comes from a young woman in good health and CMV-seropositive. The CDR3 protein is CASSFPAGQNDEQYF. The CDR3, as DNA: TGTGCCAGCAGCTTTCCGGCAGGACAGAACGACGAGCAGTACTTC.